This entry concerns a single TCR beta chain. The antigen is unknown. V shed 7 bases and J shed 8 bases, with 17 bases lying between them. This CDR3 spans 13 amino acids. Germline values: CDR1 SEHNR, CDR2 FQNEAQ (reference sequence). The data derive from a study of a mutant IDH1 vaccine in newly diagnosed glioma. On the study more broadly: Vaccination began 4-6 weeks post radiotherapy alone, or with temozolomide cycles. Treatment recipients were approximately 62% male and 37.5% female, and their mean age was approximately 43 years. The earlier regimen, radiotherapy, temozolomide, or both, was most often both.

Time point denoted: week 11, during vaccination. Doses of 300 ug of mutant IDH1 20-mer peptide were given with topical imiquimod. Study outcomes and limitations: Pseudoprogression seemingly bore no relation to changes in top peripheral T cell clonotypes.

TCRdb's copy holds only in-frame clones and misses some; the assay was immunoSEQ multiplex PCR. The profile shows tens of thousands of clones, 84% of them singletons. This TCR derives from a man aged 25-40 years with glioma. The rearrangement uses TRBV7-9 and TRBJ1-2; TRBD1 might be the D (6 bases). The sample consisted of PBMCs, taken from a glioma patient whose treatment included an IDH1 peptide vaccine. The CDR3 DNA sequence: TGTGCCAGCAACAGACAGGAATTCTCGGGCTACACCTTC. Translated: CASNRQEFSGYTF.